The rows below give T cell receptor beta chains drawn from one sample of a study of shared clonotypes between healthy human individuals. Sequenced by immunoSEQ multiplex PCR; TCRdb stores in-frame clones only, minus some. The repertoire holds around 1.1 million clones, with about 84% as singletons. Sequencing input: memory CD4+ T cells from PBMCs. The origin of the receptors is a man aged 18 to 35 in good health. Some clones in this sample may be carry-over from other donors' samples. Each CDR3 is given with its conserved first and last residue. The order of the fields is V gene, D gene, clone size, J gene, CDR3 protein, CDR3 DNA. A D gene is named only where the DNA matches it firmly. Some rows mark clone size as missing; the rest say once, few, many or name a class of expanded clone.

V gene: TRBV2; D gene: -; clone size: -; J gene: TRBJ2-7; CDR3 protein: CASSGDATYEQYF; CDR3 DNA: TGTGCCAGCAGTGGGGACGCAACCTACGAGCAGTACTTC
V gene: TRBV4-2; D gene: -; clone size: -; J gene: TRBJ2-7; CDR3 protein: CASSHGGLPTYEQYF; CDR3 DNA: TGTGCCAGCAGCCACGGGGGACTTCCAACCTACGAGCAGTACTTC
V gene: TRBV18; D gene: -; clone size: -; J gene: TRBJ2-5; CDR3 protein: CASSPPAGQGTQYF; CDR3 DNA: TGTGCCAGCTCACCACCGGCGGGGCAGGGGACCCAGTACTTC
V gene: TRBV5-4; D gene: -; clone size: many; J gene: TRBJ2-7; CDR3 protein: CASSFGIYEQYF; CDR3 DNA: TGTGCCAGCAGCTTCGGTATATACGAGCAGTACTTC
V gene: TRBV7-2; D gene: -; clone size: -; J gene: TRBJ1-1; CDR3 protein: CASSSWARSTEAFF; CDR3 DNA: TGTGCCAGCAGCTCCTGGGCCCGGAGCACTGAAGCTTTCTTT
V gene: TRBV9; D gene: TRBD2; clone size: -; J gene: TRBJ2-5; CDR3 protein: CASSLLAAQETQYF; CDR3 DNA: TGTGCCAGCAGCTTACTAGCGGCCCAAGAGACCCAGTACTTC
V gene: TRBV28; D gene: -; clone size: -; J gene: TRBJ2-5; CDR3 protein: CASSLGGAGLQETQYF; CDR3 DNA: TGTGCCAGCAGTTTAGGGGGTGCGGGCCTACAAGAGACCCAGTACTTC
V gene: TRBV9; D gene: -; clone size: -; J gene: TRBJ2-3; CDR3 protein: CASSALGGGRDTQYF; CDR3 DNA: TGTGCCAGCAGCGCCCTCGGGGGAGGCAGGGATACGCAGTATTTT
V gene: TRBV7-9; D gene: TRBD1; clone size: -; J gene: TRBJ1-5; CDR3 protein: CASSHDRVDQPQHF; CDR3 DNA: TGTGCCAGCAGCCACGACAGGGTGGATCAGCCCCAGCATTTT
V gene: TRBV2; D gene: -; clone size: -; J gene: TRBJ2-4; CDR3 protein: CASSATSYKNIQYF; CDR3 DNA: TGTGCCAGCAGCGCTACTAGCTATAAGAACATTCAGTACTTC
V gene: TRBV6-4; D gene: TRBD2; clone size: -; J gene: TRBJ2-2; CDR3 protein: CASSETSGRRTGELFF; CDR3 DNA: TGTGCCAGCAGTGAGACTAGCGGGAGACGGACCGGGGAGCTGTTTTTT
V gene: TRBV19; D gene: -; clone size: -; J gene: TRBJ2-5; CDR3 protein: CASRGPLAGGQETQYF; CDR3 DNA: TGTGCCAGTAGGGGCCCCTTGGCGGGCGGGCAGGAGACCCAGTACTTC
V gene: TRBV21-1; D gene: -; clone size: -; J gene: TRBJ1-4; CDR3 protein: CASSKAPRENEKLFF; CDR3 DNA: TGTGCCAGCAGCAAAGCCCCCAGGGAGAATGAAAAACTGTTTTTT
V gene: TRBV28; D gene: -; clone size: -; J gene: TRBJ2-1; CDR3 protein: CASSRYGNRFF; CDR3 DNA: TGTGCCAGCAGCCGTTATGGAAATCGGTTCTTC
V gene: TRBV4-2; D gene: -; clone size: -; J gene: TRBJ2-1; CDR3 protein: CASSQERGADYNEQFF; CDR3 DNA: TGTGCCAGCAGCCAAGAGAGGGGAGCAGACTACAATGAGCAGTTCTTC
V gene: TRBV9; D gene: -; clone size: -; J gene: TRBJ2-5; CDR3 protein: CASSVAGARETQYF; CDR3 DNA: TGTGCCAGCAGCGTAGCGGGAGCTAGAGAGACCCAGTACTTC
V gene: TRBV11-1; D gene: TRBD2; clone size: few; J gene: TRBJ2-2; CDR3 protein: CASSSPSGSNGELFF; CDR3 DNA: TGTGCCAGCAGCTCACCGAGCGGGAGTAACGGGGAGCTGTTTTTT
V gene: TRBV5-1; D gene: TRBD2; clone size: -; J gene: TRBJ2-3; CDR3 protein: CASSAEIAGGADTQYF; CDR3 DNA: TGCGCCAGCAGCGCAGAAATAGCGGGAGGGGCCGATACGCAGTATTTT
V gene: TRBV5-1; D gene: -; clone size: few; J gene: TRBJ2-7; CDR3 protein: CASSLANNYEQYF; CDR3 DNA: TGCGCCAGCAGCTTGGCGAACAACTACGAGCAGTACTTC
V gene: TRBV7-9; D gene: -; clone size: few; J gene: TRBJ1-1; CDR3 protein: CASSSSGRVISEAFF; CDR3 DNA: TGTGCCAGCAGCTCTAGCGGGAGGGTGATTTCTGAAGCTTTCTTT
V gene: TRBV28; D gene: -; clone size: -; J gene: TRBJ2-3; CDR3 protein: CASSFVRGSDTQYF; CDR3 DNA: TGTGCCAGCAGTTTTGTGAGGGGGTCAGATACGCAGTATTTT
V gene: TRBV5-1; D gene: TRBD1; clone size: -; J gene: TRBJ1-1; CDR3 protein: CASSLGTGGDTEAFF; CDR3 DNA: TGCGCCAGCAGCTTGGGGACAGGGGGAGACACTGAAGCTTTCTTT
V gene: TRBV27; D gene: -; clone size: -; J gene: TRBJ1-4; CDR3 protein: CASSSPMRAEKLFF; CDR3 DNA: TGTGCCAGCAGTTCACCTATGAGGGCTGAAAAACTGTTTTTT
V gene: TRBV18; D gene: TRBD1; clone size: -; J gene: TRBJ1-2; CDR3 protein: CASSPGQSYGYTF; CDR3 DNA: TGTGCCAGCTCACCGGGACAGTCCTATGGCTACACCTTC
V gene: TRBV27; D gene: TRBD1; clone size: -; J gene: TRBJ1-2; CDR3 protein: CASSFRDRVNYGYTF; CDR3 DNA: TGTGCCAGCAGTTTCCGGGACAGGGTTAACTATGGCTACACCTTC
V gene: TRBV30; D gene: -; clone size: -; J gene: TRBJ1-4; CDR3 protein: CAWSVITEKLFF; CDR3 DNA: TGTGCCTGGAGTGTGATAACGGAAAAACTGTTTTTT
V gene: TRBV5-6; D gene: -; clone size: few; J gene: TRBJ1-1; CDR3 protein: CASSLERLNTEAFF; CDR3 DNA: TGTGCCAGCAGCTTGGAGAGGTTGAACACTGAAGCTTTCTTT
V gene: TRBV4-2; D gene: -; clone size: -; J gene: TRBJ1-2; CDR3 protein: CASSQDSKGPYGYTF; CDR3 DNA: TGTGCCAGCAGCCAAGATTCTAAGGGACCCTATGGCTACACCTTC
V gene: TRBV29-1; D gene: TRBD1; clone size: few; J gene: TRBJ1-1; CDR3 protein: CSGLTGVTEAFF; CDR3 DNA: TGCAGCGGCTTGACAGGGGTGACTGAAGCTTTCTTT
V gene: TRBV5-6; D gene: -; clone size: -; J gene: TRBJ1-4; CDR3 protein: CASSLGQSNEKLFF; CDR3 DNA: TGTGCCAGCAGCCTTGGACAGAGTAATGAAAAACTGTTTTTT
V gene: TRBV2; D gene: TRBD1; clone size: -; J gene: TRBJ2-2; CDR3 protein: CASIKGAVTGELFF; CDR3 DNA: TGTGCCAGCATCAAGGGGGCTGTCACCGGGGAGCTGTTTTTT
V gene: TRBV6-6; D gene: -; clone size: -; J gene: TRBJ1-5; CDR3 protein: CASSWLNQPQHF; CDR3 DNA: TGTGCCAGCAGTTGGCTAAATCAGCCCCAGCATTTT
V gene: TRBV28; D gene: TRBD1; clone size: -; J gene: TRBJ1-1; CDR3 protein: CASSQDRAVNTEAFF; CDR3 DNA: TGTGCCAGCAGCCAGGACAGGGCAGTGAACACTGAAGCTTTCTTT